This TCR beta chain was identified during a study of a mutant IDH1 vaccine in newly diagnosed glioma. Overall study: Former treatment meant radiotherapy, temozolomide, or both; the majority had gotten both.

The time point was: week 35, safety follow-up. Doses of 300 ug of mutant IDH1 20-mer peptide were given with topical imiquimod. This CDR3 is 13 amino acids long. Germline V gene sequence: CDR1 KGHSH, CDR2 LQKENI. Trimming shortened V by 5 bases and J by 2 bases, and 9 bases separated the two germline ends. Only in-frame clones appear in the TCRdb table, and some are missing; sequencing was by immunoSEQ multiplex PCR. The sample has about 50,000 clones; approximately 81% are singletons. With respect to this clone: Its antigen is unknown.

The source of this sequence is a woman aged 18 to 35 with glioma. This sample comprised PBMCs, obtained from a glioma patient whose treatment included an IDH1 peptide vaccine. This rearrangement joins TRBV18 to TRBJ1-1; D not resolved. The CDR3 coding sequence is TGTGCCAGCTCAGACAAGGTTAACACTGAAGCTTTCTTT. Its translation is CASSDKVNTEAFF.